These T cell receptor beta chains were read from a single sample in a study of graft-versus-host responses after intestinal transplantation. The data were produced by immunoSEQ multiplex PCR, yet TCRdb's version contains in-frame clones alone and is incomplete. The data contain some 110,000 clones, roughly 87% of them seen just once; the ten biggest clones take up 0.7% to 0.9%. These receptors' antigens are unknown. This material consisted of unstimulated CD4+ T cells sorted from spleen or lymph node cells, taken before intestinal transplant. Every receptor here comes from a human donor who received an intestinal transplant. The CDR3 runs from the conserved cysteine through the conserved F or W. Each record gives: CDR3 length, V gene, CDR3 protein.

length: 14; V: TRBV7-3; CDR3: CASSLEPRKREQFF
length: 14; V: TRBV27; CDR3: CASSLYRENTEAFF
length: 16; V: TRBV19; CDR3: CASSILSTRAEETQYF
length: 15; V: TRBV7-9; CDR3: CASSTAGQVNTEAFF
length: 13; V: TRBV25-1; CDR3: CASSQGAGETQYF
length: 13; V: TRBV4-2; CDR3: CASSQAGVDGYTF
length: 18; V: TRBV5-1; CDR3: CASSLEPGQGPRVTEAFF
length: 14; V: TRBV9; CDR3: CASSPGLAIYEQYF
length: 14; V: TRBV5-1; CDR3: CASRSGTTADEQFF
length: 14; V: TRBV7-9; CDR3: CASSSQGWGTEAFF
length: 13; V: TRBV11-2; CDR3: CASSWDRGNTIYF
length: 15; V: TRBV9; CDR3: CASSVGAGGDEKLFF
length: 15; V: TRBV5-1; CDR3: CASSSVNGGFGEQYF
length: 14; V: TRBV6-1; CDR3: CASSDPSLNYGYTF
length: 12; V: TRBV27; CDR3: CASKHLGTRKFF
length: 13; V: TRBV2; CDR3: CASITQLNTEAFF